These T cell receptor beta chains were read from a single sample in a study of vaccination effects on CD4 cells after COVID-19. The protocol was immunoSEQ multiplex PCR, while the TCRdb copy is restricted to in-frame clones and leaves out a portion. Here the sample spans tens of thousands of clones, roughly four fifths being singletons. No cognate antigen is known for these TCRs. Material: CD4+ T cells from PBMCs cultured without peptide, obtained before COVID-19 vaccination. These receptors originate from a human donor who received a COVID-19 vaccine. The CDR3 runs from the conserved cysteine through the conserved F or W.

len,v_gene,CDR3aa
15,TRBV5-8,CASSLRAGGGETQYF
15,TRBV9,CASSVVDRGAYGYTF
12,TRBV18,CASSPENYGYTF
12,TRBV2,CAIGQDVGPLHF
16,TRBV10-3,CATRDTDSNVNQPQHF
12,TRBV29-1,CSVEAHTDTQYF
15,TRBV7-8,CASSPWTGTVETQYF
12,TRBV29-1,CSVEVNFGELFF
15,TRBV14,CASSPLGGRLETQYF
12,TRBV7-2,CASSFSVYGYTF